This T cell receptor beta chain appears in the sequencing data of a study of breast tumors, draining lymph nodes, adjacent tissues. Study-wide results and limits: Data fit most tumor T cells coming from lymph node, expanding in tumor. Tumor and nontumor repertoires were significantly more similar in luminal-like than in basal-like breast cancer.

CDR3 length: 15 amino acids. Germline-derived CDR1 and CDR2 are SNHLY and FYNNEI. With 5 bases removed from V and 4 bases from J, the gap between germline ends came to 16 bases. MiXCR, applied by TCRdb to the multiplex PCR reads, yields one record per CDR3 protein. The profile shows under 75,000 distinct CDR3 sequences, 45% to 60% of them singletons. At least ten counts were recorded for this clonotype. Its antigen is not identified. Source material: breast tumor tissue. This TCR came from a female donor with breast cancer. Some clones in this sample may be carry-over from other donors' samples. V gene TRBV2 combines with J gene TRBJ2-3, with D possibly TRBD2 on 5 matching bases. The CDR3 sequence is CASSWGFGLADTQYF. The CDR3 nucleotides are TGTGCCAGCAGTTGGGGATTTGGACTTGCAGATACGCAGTATTTT.